The source of this T cell receptor (beta chain) is a study of CD8+ T cells in alopecia areata. Across the whole study: Treated patients received oral tofacitinib, 5 to 10 mg twice daily. Study-wide results and caveats: Especially in alopecia totalis/universalis, lesional scalp showed greater clonality than normal scalp did.

In each case, RNA was isolated and then reverse transcribed into cDNA as the sequencing template. Method: immunoSEQ multiplex PCR; TCRdb's copy keeps in-frame clones and lacks some. The sample shows approximately 190,000 clones, roughly 64% of them seen only once. The treatment denotes: oral pan-JAK inhibitor, 5-10 mg twice daily. Alopecia areata patients provided lesional scalp punch biopsies and peripheral blood. About this clone itself: What it binds is not known.

This TCR was recovered from a human donor with alopecia areata. The sample consisted of CD4+ T cells sorted from blood, taken at week 24, from a patient treated with tofacitinib.

The CDR3 is CASSLTGQPQHF. The CDR3 nucleotides are TGTGCCAGCAGCTTGACAGGACAGCCCCAGCATTTT. The V and J genes are TRBV7-9 and TRBJ1-5, with a possible D match to TRBD1 (6 bases). V lost 3 bases, J lost 7 bases, and 7 bases lay in between. CDR1 SEHNR and CDR2 FQNEAQ come from the germline V gene (reference sequence). This CDR3 has 12 amino acids.